These T cell receptor beta chains were read from a single sample in a study of T cells in Graves' hyperthyroidism and ophthalmopathy. TCRdb re-called the multiplex PCR reads through MiXCR, storing one row per CDR3 protein. Of nearly 600,000 distinct CDR3 sequences listed, approximately 15% are singletons. Sequencing was performed on blood. Every receptor here comes from a woman between 18 and 30 years old with Graves' ophthalmopathy. The CDR3 runs from the conserved cysteine through the conserved F or W. The order of the fields is V gene, D gene, clone size, J gene, CDR3 protein, CDR3 DNA. D genes are given only for firm matches. Size values are once, few and many counts, or a class for expanded clones, and some rows have none.

V gene: TRBV12-5
D gene: TRBD1
clone size: many
J gene: TRBJ2-1
CDR3 protein: CASAPGTGDSYNEQFF
CDR3 DNA: TGTGCTAGTGCCCCGGGGACAGGGGATTCCTACAATGAGCAGTTCTTC

V gene: TRBV7-2
D gene: TRBD2
clone size: many
J gene: TRBJ2-1
CDR3 protein: CASSLQPRLAGGGNEQFF
CDR3 DNA: TGTGCCAGCAGCTTACAGCCCCGACTAGCGGGAGGTGGCAATGAGCAGTTCTTC

V gene: TRBV10-1
D gene: TRBD1
clone size: NA
J gene: TRBJ2-2
CDR3 protein: CASSDLRSGGYAGELFF
CDR3 DNA: TGCGCCAGCAGTGATCTCCGGTCAGGGGGCTACGCCGGGGAGCTGTTTTTT

V gene: TRBV9
D gene: NA
clone size: NA
J gene: TRBJ2-1
CDR3 protein: CASSVGGVNNEQFF
CDR3 DNA: TGTGCCAGCAGCGTAGGGGGGGTTAACAATGAGCAGTTCTTC

V gene: TRBV10-3
D gene: TRBD1
clone size: many
J gene: TRBJ2-7
CDR3 protein: CAISDPGQHFEQYF
CDR3 DNA: TGTGCCATCAGTGACCCGGGACAGCATTTCGAGCAGTACTTC

V gene: TRBV3-1
D gene: NA
clone size: many
J gene: TRBJ1-2
CDR3 protein: CASSQYRGSYGYTF
CDR3 DNA: TGTGCCAGCAGCCAATATAGGGGAAGTTATGGCTACACCTTC

V gene: TRBV28
D gene: NA
clone size: many
J gene: TRBJ2-7
CDR3 protein: CASSYRTSTSIEQYF
CDR3 DNA: TGTGCCAGCAGTTATAGGACATCCACGAGTATTGAGCAGTACTTC

V gene: TRBV28
D gene: NA
clone size: many
J gene: TRBJ1-1
CDR3 protein: CASSPGRLPTEAFF
CDR3 DNA: TGTGCCAGCAGCCCGGGGCGCCTCCCCACTGAAGCTTTCTTT

V gene: TRBV28
D gene: TRBD1
clone size: many
J gene: TRBJ2-5
CDR3 protein: CASSRGQGETQYF
CDR3 DNA: TGTGCCAGCAGCCGTGGACAGGGGGAGACCCAGTACTTC

V gene: TRBV29-1
D gene: NA
clone size: many
J gene: TRBJ2-1
CDR3 protein: CSAEGYKAFPYNEQFF
CDR3 DNA: TGCAGCGCCGAGGGGTATAAGGCGTTCCCCTACAATGAGCAGTTCTTC

V gene: TRBV24-1
D gene: TRBD2
clone size: many
J gene: TRBJ2-3
CDR3 protein: CATSDWTSGSTDTQYF
CDR3 DNA: TGTGCCACCAGTGATTGGACTAGCGGAAGCACAGATACGCAGTATTTT

V gene: TRBV10-3
D gene: NA
clone size: many
J gene: TRBJ2-5
CDR3 protein: CAIREGYGQETQYF
CDR3 DNA: TGTGCCATCAGGGAGGGATATGGTCAAGAGACCCAGTACTTC

V gene: TRBV7-3
D gene: NA
clone size: many
J gene: TRBJ2-6
CDR3 protein: CASSQTGMGLSGANVLTF
CDR3 DNA: TGTGCCAGCAGCCAGACCGGGATGGGCCTCTCCGGGGCCAACGTCCTGACTTTC

V gene: TRBV9
D gene: NA
clone size: many
J gene: TRBJ2-2
CDR3 protein: CASRGERYTGELFF
CDR3 DNA: TGTGCCAGCAGGGGAGAACGGTACACCGGGGAGCTGTTTTTT

V gene: TRBV19
D gene: TRBD2
clone size: NA
J gene: TRBJ2-7
CDR3 protein: CASSISGVTYEQYF
CDR3 DNA: TGTGCCAGTAGTATAAGCGGGGTTACCTACGAGCAGTACTTC

V gene: TRBV5-1
D gene: NA
clone size: many
J gene: TRBJ1-5
CDR3 protein: CASSLGQSSNQPQHF
CDR3 DNA: TGCGCCAGCAGTCTTGGACAGTCTAGCAATCAGCCCCAGCATTTT

V gene: TRBV28
D gene: TRBD1
clone size: many
J gene: TRBJ1-1
CDR3 protein: CASRSGTGAPSPTEAFF
CDR3 DNA: TGTGCCAGCAGATCCGGGACAGGGGCGCCTAGCCCCACTGAAGCTTTCTTT

V gene: TRBV2
D gene: NA
clone size: many
J gene: TRBJ1-6
CDR3 protein: CASSEGPNTGGSPLHF
CDR3 DNA: TGTGCCAGCAGTGAAGGGCCTAACACCGGAGGTTCACCCCTCCACTTT

V gene: TRBV6-6
D gene: NA
clone size: many
J gene: TRBJ2-7
CDR3 protein: CASSYSPAGSSYEQYF
CDR3 DNA: TGTGCCAGCAGCTACTCGCCGGCCGGGTCATCCTACGAGCAGTACTTC

V gene: TRBV12-3/TRBV12-4
D gene: TRBD1
clone size: many
J gene: TRBJ1-3
CDR3 protein: CASRPTGAVSGNTIYF
CDR3 DNA: TGTGCCAGCAGGCCGACAGGGGCGGTTTCTGGAAACACCATATATTTT

V gene: TRBV30
D gene: NA
clone size: many
J gene: TRBJ1-5
CDR3 protein: CAWNPGLGNQPQHF
CDR3 DNA: TGTGCCTGGAACCCGGGATTGGGCAATCAGCCCCAGCATTTT

V gene: TRBV11-2
D gene: NA
clone size: many
J gene: TRBJ2-4
CDR3 protein: CASSLLGLAKNIQHF
CDR3 DNA: TGTGCCAGCAGCTTATTGGGATTAGCCAAAAACATTCAGCACTTC

V gene: TRBV2
D gene: NA
clone size: NA
J gene: TRBJ1-2
CDR3 protein: CASSPRGEGLVGYTF
CDR3 DNA: TGTGCCAGCAGCCCCCGGGGAGAGGGTTTGGTTGGCTACACCTTC

V gene: TRBV6-2/TRBV6-3
D gene: TRBD2
clone size: NA
J gene: TRBJ2-3
CDR3 protein: CASSDFSGRDTDTQYF
CDR3 DNA: TGTGCCAGCAGTGACTTTAGCGGGAGGGACACAGATACGCAGTATTTT

V gene: TRBV10-3
D gene: NA
clone size: many
J gene: TRBJ2-7
CDR3 protein: CAISVKDSPYEQYF
CDR3 DNA: TGTGCCATCAGTGTGAAGGACAGTCCCTACGAGCAGTACTTC

V gene: TRBV6-2/TRBV6-3
D gene: TRBD2
clone size: many
J gene: TRBJ2-1
CDR3 protein: CASSWFAASGTNEQFF
CDR3 DNA: TGTGCCAGCAGTTGGTTCGCGGCTAGCGGGACCAATGAGCAGTTCTTC

V gene: TRBV6-1
D gene: NA
clone size: few
J gene: TRBJ1-6
CDR3 protein: CASSGTLGPPGNSPLHF
CDR3 DNA: TGTGCCAGCAGTGGTACCCTCGGACCCCCAGGGAATTCACCCCTCCACTTT

V gene: TRBV7-9
D gene: NA
clone size: few
J gene: TRBJ2-7
CDR3 protein: CASAPARSYEQYF
CDR3 DNA: TGTGCCAGTGCACCAGCAAGGTCCTACGAGCAGTACTTC

V gene: TRBV7-9
D gene: NA
clone size: few
J gene: TRBJ1-1
CDR3 protein: CASSLLRKGTEAFF
CDR3 DNA: TGTGCCAGCAGCTTACTCAGGAAGGGCACTGAAGCTTTCTTT

V gene: TRBV5-1
D gene: TRBD2
clone size: many
J gene: TRBJ2-7
CDR3 protein: CASSLEVGGSVYEQYF
CDR3 DNA: TGCGCCAGCAGCTTGGAGGTGGGGGGGTCCGTCTACGAGCAGTACTTC

V gene: TRBV7-2
D gene: NA
clone size: many
J gene: TRBJ2-3
CDR3 protein: CASSLSGRGTDTQYF
CDR3 DNA: TGTGCCAGCAGCCTTAGCGGAAGAGGGACAGATACGCAGTATTTT

V gene: TRBV24-1
D gene: TRBD1
clone size: many
J gene: TRBJ1-5
CDR3 protein: CATSDSTGASNQPQHF
CDR3 DNA: TGTGCCACCAGTGATTCCACAGGGGCTAGCAATCAGCCCCAGCATTTT

V gene: TRBV7-9
D gene: NA
clone size: NA
J gene: TRBJ2-7
CDR3 protein: CASSLEPSRVRAYEQYF
CDR3 DNA: TGTGCCAGCAGCTTAGAACCCAGCAGGGTGAGAGCCTACGAGCAGTACTTC

V gene: TRBV10-3
D gene: TRBD2
clone size: many
J gene: TRBJ2-3
CDR3 protein: CAISARERDTQYF
CDR3 DNA: TGTGCCATCAGTGCGCGGGAGAGGGATACGCAGTATTTT

V gene: TRBV6-5
D gene: TRBD1
clone size: NA
J gene: TRBJ2-2
CDR3 protein: CASSYRTGHQNTGELFF
CDR3 DNA: TGTGCCAGCAGTTACCGGACAGGGCACCAGAACACCGGGGAGCTGTTTTTT

V gene: TRBV7-9
D gene: TRBD1
clone size: many
J gene: TRBJ1-2
CDR3 protein: CASSGQDGFSYGYTF
CDR3 DNA: TGTGCCAGCAGCGGACAGGACGGGTTTAGTTATGGCTACACCTTC

V gene: TRBV6-1
D gene: TRBD2
clone size: many
J gene: TRBJ2-7
CDR3 protein: CASSRTSGRVYEQYF
CDR3 DNA: TGTGCCAGCAGTAGGACTAGCGGGAGGGTCTACGAGCAGTACTTC

V gene: TRBV28
D gene: TRBD1
clone size: many
J gene: TRBJ1-1
CDR3 protein: CASSTLTGGYTEAFF
CDR3 DNA: TGTGCCAGCAGTACGCTGACAGGGGGTTACACTGAAGCTTTCTTT

V gene: TRBV6-2/TRBV6-3
D gene: NA
clone size: many
J gene: TRBJ2-2
CDR3 protein: CASRVSAGTGELFF
CDR3 DNA: TGTGCCAGCAGGGTATCAGCGGGCACCGGGGAGCTGTTTTTT

V gene: TRBV2
D gene: TRBD1
clone size: many
J gene: TRBJ2-7
CDR3 protein: CASSISGQGEQYF
CDR3 DNA: TGTGCCAGCAGTATATCGGGACAGGGCGAGCAGTACTTC

V gene: TRBV7-2
D gene: TRBD2
clone size: NA
J gene: TRBJ2-5
CDR3 protein: CASSARTSGRPGTQYF
CDR3 DNA: TGTGCCAGCAGCGCCCGGACTAGCGGGAGGCCGGGGACCCAGTACTTC

V gene: TRBV7-9
D gene: TRBD1
clone size: many
J gene: TRBJ2-7
CDR3 protein: CASSWDREVYEQYF
CDR3 DNA: TGTGCCAGCAGCTGGGACAGGGAGGTGTACGAGCAGTACTTC

V gene: TRBV29-1
D gene: NA
clone size: many
J gene: TRBJ1-3
CDR3 protein: CSRLRQTGNTIYF
CDR3 DNA: TGCAGCCGATTGAGGCAAACTGGAAACACCATATATTTT

V gene: TRBV28
D gene: NA
clone size: many
J gene: TRBJ2-7
CDR3 protein: CASSFFGTPYEQYF
CDR3 DNA: TGTGCCAGCAGTTTCTTCGGGACCCCCTACGAGCAGTACTTC

V gene: TRBV5-1
D gene: NA
clone size: NA
J gene: TRBJ1-3
CDR3 protein: CASSPRNPSSGNTIYF
CDR3 DNA: TGCGCCAGCAGCCCCCGGAACCCGAGCTCCGGAAACACCATATATTTT

V gene: TRBV12-3/TRBV12-4
D gene: NA
clone size: few
J gene: TRBJ1-2
CDR3 protein: CASNGGDGYTF
CDR3 DNA: TGTGCCAGCAATGGGGGTGATGGCTACACCTTC

V gene: TRBV30
D gene: NA
clone size: many
J gene: TRBJ2-5
CDR3 protein: CAWNRLQETQYF
CDR3 DNA: TGTGCCTGGAACAGGCTTCAAGAGACCCAGTACTTC

V gene: TRBV7-9
D gene: NA
clone size: many
J gene: TRBJ2-7
CDR3 protein: CASSSQGLAEQYF
CDR3 DNA: TGTGCCAGCAGCTCGCAGGGGCTGGCCGAGCAGTACTTC

V gene: TRBV18
D gene: TRBD1
clone size: many
J gene: TRBJ2-7
CDR3 protein: CASSPGQGDEQYF
CDR3 DNA: TGTGCCAGCTCACCAGGACAGGGAGACGAGCAGTACTTC

V gene: TRBV6-1
D gene: NA
clone size: NA
J gene: TRBJ1-2
CDR3 protein: CASSPTGSYYGYTF
CDR3 DNA: TGTGCCAGCAGTCCCACAGGGTCTTACTATGGCTACACCTTC

V gene: TRBV28
D gene: NA
clone size: many
J gene: TRBJ1-1
CDR3 protein: CASSLQHWNTEAFF
CDR3 DNA: TGTGCCAGCAGTTTACAACACTGGAACACTGAAGCTTTCTTT

V gene: TRBV11-2
D gene: NA
clone size: many
J gene: TRBJ2-1
CDR3 protein: CASSLGKSSYNEQFF
CDR3 DNA: TGTGCCAGCAGCTTAGGCAAGAGCTCCTACAATGAGCAGTTCTTC

V gene: TRBV7-2
D gene: NA
clone size: many
J gene: TRBJ2-1
CDR3 protein: CASSLADGYNEQFF
CDR3 DNA: TGTGCCAGCAGCTTAGCTGACGGCTACAATGAGCAGTTCTTC

V gene: TRBV24-1
D gene: NA
clone size: many
J gene: TRBJ1-1
CDR3 protein: CATSTGGNTEAFF
CDR3 DNA: TGTGCCACCAGTACAGGAGGGAACACTGAAGCTTTCTTT

V gene: TRBV7-9
D gene: TRBD1
clone size: few
J gene: TRBJ1-4
CDR3 protein: CASSSPDRGDEKLFF
CDR3 DNA: TGTGCCAGCAGCTCCCCGGACAGGGGGGATGAAAAACTGTTTTTT

V gene: TRBV6-1
D gene: NA
clone size: few
J gene: TRBJ2-7
CDR3 protein: CASRNNSYEQYF
CDR3 DNA: TGTGCCAGCAGAAATAACAGCTACGAGCAGTACTTC

V gene: TRBV2
D gene: NA
clone size: many
J gene: TRBJ1-3
CDR3 protein: CASSERSGSSGNTIYF
CDR3 DNA: TGTGCCAGCAGTGAAAGGTCAGGGAGCTCTGGAAACACCATATATTTT

V gene: TRBV13
D gene: NA
clone size: many
J gene: TRBJ2-1
CDR3 protein: CASSPARGDNEQFF
CDR3 DNA: TGTGCCAGCAGCCCCGCCAGGGGGGACAATGAGCAGTTCTTC

V gene: TRBV30
D gene: TRBD1
clone size: few
J gene: TRBJ2-1
CDR3 protein: CAWSRDRGYNEQFF
CDR3 DNA: TGTGCCTGGAGTAGGGACAGGGGGTACAATGAGCAGTTCTTC